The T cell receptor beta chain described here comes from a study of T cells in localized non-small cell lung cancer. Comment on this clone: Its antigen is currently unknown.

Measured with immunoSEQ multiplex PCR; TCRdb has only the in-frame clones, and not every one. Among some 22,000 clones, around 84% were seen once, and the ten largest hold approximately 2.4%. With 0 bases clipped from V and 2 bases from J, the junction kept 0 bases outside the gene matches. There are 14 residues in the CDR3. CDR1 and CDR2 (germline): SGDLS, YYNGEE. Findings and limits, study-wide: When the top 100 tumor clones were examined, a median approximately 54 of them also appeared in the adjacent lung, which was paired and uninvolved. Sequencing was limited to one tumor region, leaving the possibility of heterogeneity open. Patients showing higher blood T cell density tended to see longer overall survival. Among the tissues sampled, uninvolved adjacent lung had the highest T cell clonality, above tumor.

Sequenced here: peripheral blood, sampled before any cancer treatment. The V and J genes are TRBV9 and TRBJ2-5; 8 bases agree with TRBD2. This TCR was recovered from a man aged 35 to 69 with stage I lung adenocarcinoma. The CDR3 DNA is TGTGCCAGCAGCGTAGCGGGGGGGCAAGAGACCCAGTACTTC. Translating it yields CASSVAGGQETQYF.